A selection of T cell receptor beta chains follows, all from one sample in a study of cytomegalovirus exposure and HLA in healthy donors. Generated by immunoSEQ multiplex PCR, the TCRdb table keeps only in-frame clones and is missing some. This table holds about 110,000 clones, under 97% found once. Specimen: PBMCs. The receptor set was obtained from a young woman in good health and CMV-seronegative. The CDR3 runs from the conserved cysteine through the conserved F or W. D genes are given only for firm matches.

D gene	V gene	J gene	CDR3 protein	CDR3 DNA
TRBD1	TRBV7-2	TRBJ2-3	CASSPSGQIRTDTQYF	TGTGCCAGCAGCCCGTCGGGACAGATCCGCACAGATACGCAGTATTTT
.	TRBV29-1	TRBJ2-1	CSVSLTGLWNEQFF	TGCAGCGTCTCTTTAACAGGGCTTTGGAATGAGCAGTTCTTC
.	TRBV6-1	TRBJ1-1	CASSERTGNMNTEAFF	TGTGCCAGCAGTGAGAGGACCGGGAACATGAACACTGAAGCTTTCTTT
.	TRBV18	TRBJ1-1	CASSPGGWAEAFF	TGTGCCAGCTCACCGGGGGGGTGGGCTGAAGCTTTCTTT
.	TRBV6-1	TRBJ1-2	CASSGAGIYGYTF	TGTGCCAGCAGTGGGGCAGGGATTTATGGCTACACCTTC
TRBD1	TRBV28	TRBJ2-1	CASSQSGTGTNEQFF	TGTGCCAGCAGTCAGAGCGGGACAGGGACCAATGAGCAGTTCTTC
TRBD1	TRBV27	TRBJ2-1	CASSATGTGVRNEQFF	TGTGCCAGCAGTGCCACCGGGACAGGGGTCCGCAATGAGCAGTTCTTC
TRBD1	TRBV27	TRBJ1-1	CASSLNSGGSTEAFF	TGTGCCAGCAGCCTAAACTCAGGGGGTAGCACTGAAGCTTTCTTT
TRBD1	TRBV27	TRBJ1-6	CASSGQGGKSSPLHF	TGTGCCAGCTCCGGACAGGGAGGGAAGAGCTCACCCCTCCACTTT
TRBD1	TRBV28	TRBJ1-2	CASNGQGYYGYTF	TGTGCCAGCAATGGACAGGGATACTATGGCTACACCTTC
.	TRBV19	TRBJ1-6	CASSMWGDYNSPLHF	TGTGCCAGTAGTATGTGGGGGGACTATAATTCACCCCTCCACTTT
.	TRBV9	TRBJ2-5	CASSVGLGAGEETQYF	TGTGCCAGCAGCGTAGGGTTGGGGGCGGGGGAAGAGACCCAGTACTTC
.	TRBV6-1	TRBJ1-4	CASSRVTNEKLFF	TGTGCCAGCAGTCGGGTAACTAATGAAAAACTGTTTTTT
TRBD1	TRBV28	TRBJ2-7	CASSTRRQGAYEQYF	TGTGCCAGCAGCACAAGGCGACAGGGAGCCTACGAGCAGTACTTC
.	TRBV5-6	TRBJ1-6	CASNLGHRSYNSPLHF	TGTGCCAGCAACCTGGGACATCGCTCCTATAATTCACCCCTCCACTTT
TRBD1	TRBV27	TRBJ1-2	CASSLGAGGFYGYTF	TGTGCCAGCAGTTTAGGGGCAGGGGGATTCTATGGCTACACCTTC